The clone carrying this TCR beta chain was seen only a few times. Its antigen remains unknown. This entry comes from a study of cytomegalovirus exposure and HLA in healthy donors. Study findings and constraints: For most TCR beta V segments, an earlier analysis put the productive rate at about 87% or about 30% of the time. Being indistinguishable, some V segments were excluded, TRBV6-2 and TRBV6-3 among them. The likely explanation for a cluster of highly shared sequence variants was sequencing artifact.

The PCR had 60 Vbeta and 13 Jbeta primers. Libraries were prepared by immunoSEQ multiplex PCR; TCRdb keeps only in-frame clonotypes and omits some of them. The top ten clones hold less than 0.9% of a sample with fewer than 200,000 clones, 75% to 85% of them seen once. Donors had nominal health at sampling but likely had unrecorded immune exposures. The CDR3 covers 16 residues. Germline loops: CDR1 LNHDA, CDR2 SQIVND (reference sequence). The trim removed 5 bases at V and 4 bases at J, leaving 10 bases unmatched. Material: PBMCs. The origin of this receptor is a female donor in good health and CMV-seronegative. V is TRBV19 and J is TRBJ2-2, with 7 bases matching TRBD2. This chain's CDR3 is CASSPRGGTGTGELFF. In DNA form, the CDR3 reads TGTGCCAGTAGTCCCCGGGGAGGGACGGGCACCGGGGAGCTGTTTTTT.